The rows below give T cell receptor beta chains drawn from one sample of a study of early T cells in non-severe SARS-CoV-2 infection. TCRdb recomputed calls from the 5' RACE reads with MiXCR, one row per CDR3 protein. The repertoire holds about 110,000 distinct CDR3 sequences, with around an eighth as singletons. Sample: whole blood. The receptors were gathered from an adult who was a healthcare worker with PCR-confirmed SARS-CoV-2 infection or an uninfected control (not recorded which). Both conserved end residues are part of each CDR3. Each record gives: V gene, D gene, J gene, clone size, CDR3 DNA, CDR3 protein. The D gene is left open where the match is weak. The size of a clone is reported for some rows only, either as once, few or many, or as a class for expanded clones.

>TRBV28|.|TRBJ1-1|few
TGTGCCAGCAGTTTGGGGGGAATCACTGAAGCTTTCTTT
CASSLGGITEAFF
>TRBV9|.|TRBJ1-1|few
TGTGCCAGCAGCGTAGATCTCAACACTGAAGCTTTCTTT
CASSVDLNTEAFF
>TRBV29-1|.|TRBJ2-7|many
TGCAGCGTCGTCAGGGTCGGTTCGGGTGAGCAGTACTTC
CSVVRVGSGEQYF
>TRBV12-3/TRBV12-4|.|TRBJ2-5|many
TGTGCCAGCTCGAACAACGTGGTCCAAGAGACCCAGTACTTC
CASSNNVVQETQYF
>TRBV9|.|TRBJ1-2|few
TGTGCCAGCAGCGGGCGAGGCGGAGACTATGGCTACACCTTC
CASSGRGGDYGYTF
>TRBV6-2/TRBV6-3|TRBD2|TRBJ2-3|few
TGTGCCAGCAGTTACCGATGGACTAGCGGGCACTCGGCAGATACGCAGTATTTT
CASSYRWTSGHSADTQYF
>TRBV5-4|.|TRBJ1-2|many
TGTGCCAGCAGCGCGGACTCTCACCGGGGCTACACCTTC
CASSADSHRGYTF
>TRBV12-5|TRBD2|TRBJ2-1|many
TGTGCTAGTGGTTTGGTACTAGCGGCATCCTACAATGAGCAGTTCTTC
CASGLVLAASYNEQFF
>TRBV20-1|.|TRBJ1-1|few
TGCAGTGCTAGAGATCGTCAGGCTGAAGCTTTCTTT
CSARDRQAEAFF
>TRBV20-1|TRBD1|TRBJ2-7|many
TGCAGTGCTACCCGGGACAGCTCCTACGAGCAGTACTTC
CSATRDSSYEQYF
>TRBV9|.|TRBJ1-1|once
TGTGCCAGCAGCGTAGCCGAGACAGAAAACACTGAAGCTTTCTTT
CASSVAETENTEAFF
>TRBV5-1|.|TRBJ2-2|few
TGCGCCAGCAGCCCTCAGGGTAACACCGGGGAGCTGTTTTTT
CASSPQGNTGELFF
>TRBV2|.|TRBJ1-3|many
TGTGCCAGCAGTGGAGGAGCGGATCGGAGAAACACCATATATTTT
CASSGGADRRNTIYF
>TRBV7-8|.|TRBJ2-1|many
TGTGCCAGCAGCTTGGGGCACCCCTCCTACAATGAGCAGTTCTTC
CASSLGHPSYNEQFF
>TRBV29-1|.|TRBJ2-1|many
TGCAGCGGCGCGCCTGCCCAATACAATGAGCAGTTCTTC
CSGAPAQYNEQFF
>TRBV4-2|.|TRBJ1-3|many
TGTGCCAGCAGCCAAGGAGAATCCAGGGTGTTAAACACCATATATTTT
CASSQGESRVLNTIYF
>TRBV7-7|.|TRBJ1-1|many
TGTGCTAGCAGCCTGGACCCGAACACTGAAGCTTTCTTT
CASSLDPNTEAFF
>TRBV10-3|.|TRBJ1-2|many
TGTGCCTCCCGCCCCAGGGACTATGGCTACACCTTC
CASRPRDYGYTF
>TRBV6-1|.|TRBJ2-2|many
TGTGCCACCAAAGACAGGCGTCTGAACACCGGGGAGCTGTTTTTT
CATKDRRLNTGELFF
>TRBV6-2/TRBV6-3|TRBD2|TRBJ2-3|.
TGTGCCAGCAGTTTCCCGACTAGCGGGGTCACAGATACGCAGTATTTT
CASSFPTSGVTDTQYF
>TRBV28|.|TRBJ1-3|many
TGTGCCAGCAGTATGGAACCTGGAAACACCATATATTTT
CASSMEPGNTIYF
>TRBV5-4|.|TRBJ1-6|many
TGTGCCAGCAGCTTGGTTGGGGATAATTCACCCCTCCACTTT
CASSLVGDNSPLHF
>TRBV10-3|.|TRBJ1-1|few
TGTGCCACCAAAGTAAGCGTTGGAGGCATGAACACTGAAGCTTTCTTT
CATKVSVGGMNTEAFF
>TRBV5-1|.|TRBJ2-2|.
TGCGCCAGCAGCTTGGACGGGGGCCCCGGGGAGCTGTTTTTT
CASSLDGGPGELFF
>TRBV11-2|.|TRBJ2-2|many
TGTGCCAGCAGCCGTGACCCGAACACCGGGGAGCTGTTTTTT
CASSRDPNTGELFF
>TRBV7-6|.|TRBJ2-7|many
TGTGCCAGCAGCTTAACCCCTACTGACAGTTCCGAGCAGTACTTC
CASSLTPTDSSEQYF
>TRBV20-1|.|TRBJ1-3|.
TGCAGTGTCGATTCCCCCGTCCGATGGGTTGGAAACACCATATATTTT
CSVDSPVRWVGNTIYF
>TRBV7-9|.|TRBJ1-5|.
TGTGCCAGCAGCTTAGAGCGGTACAATCAGCCCCAGCATTTT
CASSLERYNQPQHF
>TRBV18|.|TRBJ2-7|.
TGTGCCAGCTCATTCGGGGTCAGGTCCTACGAGCAGTACTTC
CASSFGVRSYEQYF
>TRBV20-1|.|TRBJ1-1|few
TGCAGTGCTCTGGGGCTTGACACTGAAGCTTTCTTT
CSALGLDTEAFF
>TRBV5-1|TRBD2|TRBJ2-7|few
TGCGCCAGCAGTTTACCCCGTACCGGGACTAGCGGAGGCCTATACGAGCAGTACTTC
CASSLPRTGTSGGLYEQYF
>TRBV18|TRBD1|TRBJ1-1|.
TGTGCCAGCTCACCACTAGGACAGGGGGCCCAAAACACTGAAGCTTTCTTT
CASSPLGQGAQNTEAFF
>TRBV12-3/TRBV12-4|.|TRBJ1-2|.
TGTGCCAGCAGTTTAGGGGTCGGGGGACGTGGCTATGGCTACACCTTC
CASSLGVGGRGYGYTF
>TRBV7-3|TRBD2|TRBJ2-7|few
TGTGCCAGCAGCCATATGGGACTAGCGGACTTAACTATCTCCTACGAGCAGTACTTC
CASSHMGLADLTISYEQYF
>TRBV12-3/TRBV12-4|.|TRBJ2-3|many
TGTGCCAGCAGACTAGAGGGGACAGATACGCAGTATTTT
CASRLEGTDTQYF
>TRBV12-3/TRBV12-4|.|TRBJ1-2|.
TGTGCCAGCAGTTTAGCAGGGTGGGGTTCTGGCTACACCTTC
CASSLAGWGSGYTF
>TRBV29-1|TRBD1|TRBJ2-1|many
TGCAGCGCTGCCGGGACAGGGATCAATGAGCAGTTCTTC
CSAAGTGINEQFF
>TRBV6-1|.|TRBJ2-3|few
TGTGCCAGCAGTGCTCAGGGGAAGGGAGATACGCAGTATTTT
CASSAQGKGDTQYF
>TRBV20-1|.|TRBJ2-2|few
TGCAGTGCTAGAGGCGGGATCCGGGGCACCGGGGAGCTGTTTTTT
CSARGGIRGTGELFF
>TRBV11-2|TRBD2|TRBJ2-2|many
TGTGCCAGCAGCTTAGGACTAGCGGCTGCGAACACCGGGGAGCTGTTTTTT
CASSLGLAAANTGELFF
>TRBV7-6|.|TRBJ1-5|.
TGTGTCAGCAGCTTACTCGCAGGGCTCAATCAGCCCCAGCATTTT
CVSSLLAGLNQPQHF
>TRBV25-1|.|TRBJ1-4|few
TGTGCCAGCGCCGGGTTTCCATATGAAAAACTGTTTTTT
CASAGFPYEKLFF
>TRBV6-5|.|TRBJ1-6|.
TGTGCCAGCAGTAAGATGTCGGGGGGCAATTCACCCCTCCACTTT
CASSKMSGGNSPLHF
>TRBV20-1|.|TRBJ1-5|few
TGCAGTGCTAACGCCGCAACGGCCCAGCATTTT
CSANAATAQHF
>TRBV20-1|TRBD2|TRBJ2-7|few
TGCAGTGCTAGCGGGAGGCCCCCCCTAGGGGAGCAGTACTTC
CSASGRPPLGEQYF
>TRBV6-1|.|TRBJ1-1|.
TGTGCCAGCAGTGAGCCAGGGACTGAAGCTTTCTTT
CASSEPGTEAFF
>TRBV12-3/TRBV12-4|TRBD1|TRBJ1-5|few
TGTGCCAGCGCGTGGACAGGGGGCAATCAGCCCCAGCATTTT
CASAWTGGNQPQHF
>TRBV29-1|.|TRBJ2-5|.
TGCAGCGTTGTCGGGGGTCAGAGGACCCAGTACTTC
CSVVGGQRTQYF